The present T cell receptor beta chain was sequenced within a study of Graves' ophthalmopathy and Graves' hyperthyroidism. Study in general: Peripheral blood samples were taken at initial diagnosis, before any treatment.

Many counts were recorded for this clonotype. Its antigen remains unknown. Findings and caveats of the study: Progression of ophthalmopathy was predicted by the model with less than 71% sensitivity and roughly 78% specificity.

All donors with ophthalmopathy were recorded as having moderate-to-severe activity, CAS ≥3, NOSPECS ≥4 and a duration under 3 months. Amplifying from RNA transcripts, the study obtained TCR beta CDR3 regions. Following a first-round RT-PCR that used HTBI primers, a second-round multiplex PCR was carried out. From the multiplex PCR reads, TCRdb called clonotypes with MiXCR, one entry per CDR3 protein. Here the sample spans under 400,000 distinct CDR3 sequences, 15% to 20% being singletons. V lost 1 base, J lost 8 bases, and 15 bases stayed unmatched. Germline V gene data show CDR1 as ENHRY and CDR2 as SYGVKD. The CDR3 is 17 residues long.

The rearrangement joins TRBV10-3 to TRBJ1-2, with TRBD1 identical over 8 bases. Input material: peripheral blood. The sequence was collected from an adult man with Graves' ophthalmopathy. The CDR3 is CAISEFVSGRQGSGYTF. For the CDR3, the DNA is TGTGCCATCAGTGAGTTTGTAAGCGGCAGACAGGGGAGCGGCTACACCTTC.